The 25 T cell receptor beta chains reported below all come from one sample, sequenced in a study of memory CD4+ T cells and cytomegalovirus serostatus. Single viable CD3+CD4+CD8-CD45RO+ cells were sorted as the memory CD4+ T cells. Profiling relied on immunoSEQ multiplex PCR, and the TCRdb table lists in-frame clones only, not all of them. This table holds some 73,000 clones, 60% to 80% found once. Source material: memory CD4+ T cells from blood. The receptor set was obtained from an adult in good health and CMV-seropositive.

This clone was seen a few times. The gene calls are TRBV19 and TRBJ1-5, with 7 bases fitting TRBD1. Germline V CDR1 and CDR2: LNHDA, SQIVND (reference sequence). The CDR3 consists of 14 residues. Losses at the gene ends were 8 bases for V and 6 bases for J; bases not matched to a gene: 10. The CDR3 sequence is CASGGGQNFQPQHF. The CDR3 DNA is TGTGCCAGTGGAGGGGGACAGAATTTTCAGCCCCAGCATTTT. Filled out from reference TRBV19 and TRBJ1-5, the complete variable domain reads DGGITQSPKYLFRKEGQNVTLSCEQNLNHDAMYWYRQDPGQGLRLIYYSQIVNDFQKGDIAEGYSVSREKKESFPLTVTSAQKNPTAFYLCASGGGQNFQPQHFGDGTRLSIL.

This clone has a single count. The gene calls are TRBV28 and TRBJ2-1, with 13 nucleotides matching TRBD2. V gave up 4 bases and J gave up 5 bases; unmatched junction bases: 11. There are 18 residues in the CDR3. From germline, CDR1 is MDHEN and CDR2 SYDVKM. This CDR3 is CASSSGTSGTKRHNEQFF. The CDR3 DNA reads TGTGCCAGCAGTTCCGGGACTAGCGGGACGAAGAGGCACAATGAGCAGTTCTTC.

This rearrangement joins TRBV5-6 to TRBJ2-5; D is unresolved. Germline V gives CDR1 SGHDT, CDR2 YYEEEE. Deletions cut 4 bases from V and 3 bases from J, with 4 bases between. This CDR3 region has 11 residues. The CDR3 coding sequence is TGTGCCAGCAGCACGGAAGAGACCCAGTACTTC. Its protein product is CASSTEETQYF.

Concerning this clone: A read error may account for a junction end that differs from germline. CDR3: CASSLGTKETQYF. The CDR3 DNA follows: TGTGCTAGCAGCTTAGGGACGAAAGAGACCCAGTACTTC. The chain combines TRBV7-7 with TRBJ2-5; D may be TRBD1 or TRBD2 (5 bases each). Germline V gene lookup returns CDR1 SSHAT and CDR2 FNYEAQ (reference sequence). The CDR3 has 13 residues.

This chain connects TRBV29-1 to TRBJ1-2, with D uncertain. The CDR3 has 12 residues. In germline, CDR1 is SQVTM, CDR2 ANQGSEA. Trimming took 4 bases from V and 1 from J, leaving 7 bases between them. CDR3 loop: CSVGSGNYGYTF. The CDR3 DNA is TGCAGCGTTGGATCGGGTAACTATGGCTACACCTTC.

J is TRBJ2-5 and V is TRBV10-3; D may be TRBD1 (6 bases). Trimming left V 2 bases short and J 5 bases short, with 21 bases between. The CDR3 is 17 amino acids. Per germline, CDR1 ENHRY and CDR2 SYGVKD. The CDR3: CAISEGPYRGGGETQYF. For the CDR3, the DNA is TGTGCCATCAGTGAGGGGCCGTACCGAGGGGGTGGGGAGACCCAGTACTTC.

This clone was found once. This chain connects TRBV11-2 to TRBJ1-1; D remains unclear. The germline V gene has CDR1 SGHAT and CDR2 FQNNGV. V gave up 4 bases and J gave up 0 bases, with 6 bases separating them. The CDR3 has 13 residues. The CDR3 loop is CASSSSVNTEAFF. CDR3 in DNA: TGTGCCAGCAGCTCAAGTGTGAACACTGAAGCTTTCTTT.

The chain recombines TRBV5-4 with TRBJ1-1, with a possible D match to TRBD1 (5 bases). The CDR3 contains 16 residues. Germline CDR1 SGHNT, CDR2 YYREEE (reference sequence). The ends were cut back, 5 bases at V and 2 bases at J, with 19 bases in the middle. For the CDR3, the DNA is TGTGCCAGCAGACGCGGTGCAGGGCCGGTAAACACTGAAGCTTTCTTT. Protein sequence: CASRRGAGPVNTEAFF.

This clone was counted a single time. V usage is TRBV6-5 and J usage is TRBJ2-1; the match to TRBD1 covers 10 bases. Germline CDR1 is MNHEY and CDR2 is SVGAGI. This CDR3 contains 15 residues. Unmatched junction bases numbered 8, after V lost 4 bases and J lost 8 bases. DNA of the CDR3: TGTGCCAGCAGTTCGGGACAGGGGCTTTTGGATGAGCAGTTCTTC. This gives the protein CASSSGQGLLDEQFF.

The chain carries TRBV28 and TRBJ1-2; no firm D call. V lost 6 bases and J lost 0, with 8 bases in between. The length of the CDR3 is 13 residues. Germline assignment: CDR1 MDHEN and CDR2 SYDVKM. DNA of the CDR3: TGTGCCAGCAGCCTCGACGCTAACTATGGCTACACCTTC. Encoded protein: CASSLDANYGYTF.

The chain links TRBV11-2 to TRBJ1-2; D possibly corresponds to TRBD1 (6 bases). Germline V gene data show CDR1 as SGHAT and CDR2 as FQNNGV. This CDR3 is built from 14 residues. Trimming took off 5 bases at V and 4 bases at J, with 14 bases between the two ends. The CDR3 DNA reads TGTGCCAGCAGCAATTCCCAGACAGGCTATGGCTACACCTTC. This sequence encodes CASSNSQTGYGYTF.

This clone was picked up a small number of times. This chain links TRBV2 with TRBJ2-3; maybe TRBD2 (5 bases). CDR1 and CDR2 from the germline V gene are SNHLY and FYNNEI. This CDR3 contains 15 residues. V lost 3 bases to trimming and J lost 1 base, with 11 bases between them. CDR3 region: CASSDGGFGTDTQYF. The CDR3, as DNA: TGTGCCAGCAGTGACGGAGGTTTCGGCACAGATACGCAGTATTTT. Together with reference TRBV2 and TRBJ2-3, the CDR3 gives the full variable domain: EPEVTQTPSHQVTQMGQEVILRCVPISNHLYFYWYRQILGQKVEFLVSFYNNEISEKSEIFDDQFSVERPDGSNFTLKIRSTKLEDSAMYFCASSDGGFGTDTQYFGPGTRLTVL.

The sample holds a few counts of this clone. The chain carries TRBV7-2 and TRBJ1-1, with D perhaps matching TRBD1 (5 bases). Trimming took off 4 bases at V and 0 bases at J, with 9 bases between the two ends. Germline CDR1 is SGHTA and CDR2 is FQGNSA. The length of the CDR3 is 14 residues. The CDR3 is CASSYGQVNTEAFF. The CDR3 DNA reads as TGTGCCAGCAGCTATGGACAAGTGAACACTGAAGCTTTCTTT. The variable domain in full, completed from reference TRBV7-2 and TRBJ1-1, reads GAGVSQSPSNKVTEKGKDVELRCDPISGHTALYWYRQSLGQGLEFLIYFQGNSAPDKSGLPSDRFSAERTGGSVSTLTIQRTQQEDSAVYLCASSYGQVNTEAFFGQGTRLTVV.

The DNA of the CDR3 is TGTGCCAGCAGCAGACAAATAGGGTCCCAAGAGACCCAGTACTTC. It specifies CASSRQIGSQETQYF. The rearrangement joins TRBV11-2 to TRBJ2-5; the D is unclear. The germline V gene has CDR1 SGHAT and CDR2 FQNNGV. This CDR3 is built from 15 residues. V dropped 5 bases and J dropped 1 base, with 14 bases sitting between them.

DNA for the CDR3: TGTGCCAGCAGGGGGACAGAACAGTTCTTC. Protein product: CASRGTEQFF. The chain links TRBV7-2 to TRBJ2-1; 7 nucleotides line up with TRBD1. V lost 6 bases, J lost 13 bases, and 3 bases stayed unmatched. CDR1 and CDR2 (germline): SGHTA, FQGNSA. The CDR3 is 10 residues long.

The chain has TRBV2 and TRBJ1-5; D is undetermined. This CDR3 is built from 13 residues. The germline V and J ends were trimmed by 4 bases and 11 bases, with 15 bases remaining between them. Looked up from germline, CDR1 is SNHLY and CDR2 is FYNNEI. The CDR3 sequence: CASSVTDPSAQHF. The CDR3 DNA reads TGTGCCAGCAGTGTTACGGATCCGTCGGCCCAGCATTTT.

There are a few counts of this clone. The same CDR3 arises from other DNA sequences in this sample as well. The chain combines TRBV29-1 with TRBJ1-1; the D is unclear. This CDR3 contains 11 residues. The V end was cut by 4 bases, the J end by 4 bases, with 7 bases between. Germline loops: CDR1 SQVTM, CDR2 ANQGSEA. The CDR3 is CSVGVSTEAFF. CDR3 nucleotide sequence: TGCAGCGTTGGGGTAAGCACTGAAGCTTTCTTT.

This clone was counted once. The chain uses TRBV28 and TRBJ2-7; TRBD1 agrees at 11 bases. V was clipped by 6 bases and J by 6 bases; unmatched bases: 13. The CDR3 has 16 amino acids. The germline CDR1 and CDR2 sequences are MDHEN and SYDVKM. CDR3 in DNA: TGTGCCAGCAGCAGTCGTATCGGGACAGGGGGGAGCGAGCAGTACTTC. This encodes CASSSRIGTGGSEQYF.

This clone was detected only a few times. This sequence joins TRBV7-2 and TRBJ1-2; weak D call: TRBD1 (5 bases). V was cut by 5 bases and J by 4 bases, with 26 bases left in between. Looked up from germline, CDR1 is SGHTA and CDR2 is FQGNSA. This CDR3 contains 18 residues. In DNA, the CDR3 is TGTGCCAGCAGCCCAAGCTTAATCTTTTCCGACAGTGTCTATGGCTACACCTTC. Translating gives CASSPSLIFSDSVYGYTF.

The table lists this clone with a count of one. The chain combines TRBV15 with TRBJ2-4; D remains unclear. Germline loops: CDR1 LNHNV, CDR2 YYDKDF (reference sequence). The CDR3 is made up of 17 amino acids. The germline V and J ends were trimmed by 0 bases and 3 bases, with 15 bases remaining between them. The CDR3 DNA follows: TGTGCCACCAGCAGAGAGGCCGGACGGTTCGGCAAAAACATTCAGTACTTC. Its protein product is CATSREAGRFGKNIQYF.

The CDR3 bases are TGTGCCTGGACGAATACAGGGGGCGGAAACACCATATATTTT. Amino acids: CAWTNTGGGNTIYF. The chain combines TRBV30 with TRBJ1-3; the match to TRBD1 covers 9 bases. The CDR3 is 14 residues long. CDR1 GTSNPN and CDR2 SVGIG come from the germline V gene (reference sequence). V lost 4 bases to trimming and J lost 4 bases; unmatched junction nucleotides: 5.

This CDR3 reads CASSQAWGQRAYGYTF. DNA for the CDR3: TGCGCCAGCAGCCAAGCCTGGGGACAGCGAGCATATGGCTACACCTTC. The rearrangement uses TRBV4-1 and TRBJ1-2, with 7 bases aligning to TRBD1. Germline loops: CDR1 MGHRA, CDR2 YSYEKL. CDR3 size: 16 residues. The J segment lost 5 bases and the V segment lost 1 base, leaving 10 bases of the junction unmatched.

The J gene is TRBJ2-7, the V gene TRBV15; D is ambiguous. Germline V lookup: CDR1 LNHNV, CDR2 YYDKDF (reference sequence). The length of the CDR3 is 14 residues. The germline V and J ends were trimmed by 0 bases and 0 bases, with 6 bases remaining between them. CDR3 coding DNA: TGTGCCACCAGCAGAGATCAGTACTCCTACGAGCAGTACTTC. Translation gives CATSRDQYSYEQYF.

The chain has TRBV25-1 and TRBJ2-6; tentatively, D is TRBD1 (6 bases). This CDR3 is built from 15 residues. Deletions cut 3 bases from V and 0 bases from J, with 6 bases between. Germline-derived CDR1 and CDR2 are MGHDK and SYGVNS. The DNA for the CDR3 is TGTGCCAGCAGTGACAGGGGCTCTGGGGCCAACGTCCTGACTTTC. It yields the protein CASSDRGSGANVLTF.

The V and J genes are TRBV19 and TRBJ1-5, with D unresolved. This CDR3 is 15 amino acids long. In germline, CDR1 is LNHDA, CDR2 SQIVND (reference sequence). The V end was cut by 4 bases, the J end by 9 bases, with 19 bases between. CDR3 sequence (DNA): TGTGCCAGTAGTACCCCAGACGGATCCCAGAGGCCCCAGCATTTT. This gives the protein CASSTPDGSQRPQHF. Full variable domain (outside the CDR3, taken from reference TRBV19 and TRBJ1-5): DGGITQSPKYLFRKEGQNVTLSCEQNLNHDAMYWYRQDPGQGLRLIYYSQIVNDFQKGDIAEGYSVSREKKESFPLTVTSAQKNPTAFYLCASSTPDGSQRPQHFGDGTRLSIL.